The 7 T cell receptor beta chains below come from one sample, sequenced in a study of cytomegalovirus exposure and HLA in healthy donors. PCR used 60 Vbeta primers and 13 Jbeta primers. Repertoires were generated with immunoSEQ multiplex PCR, while TCRdb's copy carries only in-frame clones and drops some. The sample records 130,000 or so clones, over 70% being singletons. The sequencing sample was made of PBMCs. These receptors all come from a woman aged 40 to 55 in good health and CMV-seronegative.

CDR3 DNA sequence: TGTGCCAGCAGCTTGTGGGCAGGGACAGGGGAGTCTTACGAGCAGTACTTC. As protein: CASSLWAGTGESYEQYF. This chain uses TRBV5-6 with TRBJ2-7; 10 positions agree with TRBD1. CDR3 length: 17 residues. Unmatched junction bases numbered 11, after V lost 1 base and J lost 4 bases. The germline CDR1 and CDR2 sequences are SGHDT and YYEEEE.

The genes are TRBV5-4 and TRBJ1-5; a weak D match, TRBD1 (5 bases). Between the trimmed V and J ends, which lost 2 bases and 4 bases, there was a span of 10 bases. The CDR3 totals 14 residues. CDR1 is SGHNT, CDR2 YYREEE, per germline (reference sequence). CDR3 DNA sequence: TGTGCCAGCAGCTTAATGGGGCCAAATCAGCCCCAGCATTTT. Protein: CASSLMGPNQPQHF.

This clone has just one count. The chain uses TRBV6-1 and TRBJ1-1; D is ambiguous. The CDR3 loop spans 12 amino acids. Germline V gene sequence: CDR1 MNHNS, CDR2 SASEGT. With 8 bases removed from V and 5 bases from J, the gap between germline ends came to 12 bases. CDR3 DNA sequence: TGTGCCAGCGCGTTCGTATGGACTGAAGCTTTCTTT. Residues: CASAFVWTEAFF.

This chain joins TRBV30 and TRBJ2-1; 10 bases are a match to TRBD2. Per the germline V gene, CDR1 is GTSNPN and CDR2 is SVGIG (reference sequence). The V gene end was trimmed by 3 bases and the J gene end by 7 bases; junction bases not matched to a gene: 6. This CDR3 is 14 amino acids long. Written as DNA, the CDR3 is TGTGCCTGGAGCGACCCGGGACTAGCGAATGAGCAGTTCTTC. Protein: CAWSDPGLANEQFF. Full variable domain (rest looked up from reference TRBV30 and TRBJ2-1): SQTIHQWPATLVQPVGSPLSLECTVEGTSNPNLYWYRQAAGRGLQLLFYSVGIGQISSEVPQNLSASRPQDRQFILSSKKLLLSDSGFYLCAWSDPGLANEQFFGPGTRLTVL.

This chain joins TRBV6-1 and TRBJ1-5; D might be TRBD1 (5 bases). This CDR3 comprises 19 residues. V was pared by 2 bases and J by 2 bases, with 22 bases between. Germline V gene lookup returns CDR1 MNHNS and CDR2 SASEGT. CDR3 sequence (DNA): TGTGCCAGCAGTGAAAGCTTCCCCGGGGGGATTTATCGCAATCAGCCCCAGCATTTT. Translating it yields CASSESFPGGIYRNQPQHF.

This chain links TRBV19 with TRBJ2-3; 7 positions match TRBD1. There are 16 residues in the CDR3. In germline, CDR1 is LNHDA, CDR2 SQIVND (reference sequence). V shed 6 bases, J shed 0 bases, and the junction held 9 bases outside the gene matches. The CDR3 DNA follows: TGTGCCAGTAGGTTCTCAAGGGGGCCTAGCACAGATACGCAGTATTTT. Translation gives CASRFSRGPSTDTQYF.

The chain links TRBV10-1 to TRBJ2-2; 10 nucleotides match TRBD1. Germline lookup yields CDR1 WNHNN and CDR2 SYGVQD (reference sequence). The length of the CDR3 is 16 residues. V dropped 7 bases and J dropped 7; count of bases not matched to a gene: 12. This chain's CDR3 is CASKRGQGREGGELFF. DNA for the CDR3: TGCGCCAGCAAGAGGGGACAGGGGCGTGAAGGCGGGGAGCTGTTTTTT.